This T cell receptor (beta chain) was captured by sequencing in a study of early T cells in non-severe SARS-CoV-2 infection. As for the study in general: Sequencing of unsorted whole blood was done on bulk RNA, leaving chains unpaired.

Separate cDNA molecules each had unique molecular identifiers attached to them. TCRdb re-derived calls from the 5' RACE reads in MiXCR, one entry per CDR3 protein. The table records 25,000 to 30,000 distinct CDR3 sequences, around 5% of them present only once. The study, taken as a whole, reports: Private and CD4 specificities were missed by VDJdb matching, skewed to anti-spike CD8.

With 5 bases clipped from V and 5 bases from J, the junction kept 15 bases outside the gene matches. Germline loops: CDR1 ENHRY, CDR2 SYGVKD. This CDR3 region has 18 residues. This clonotype came up many times. Its antigen is undetermined. The material sequenced was whole blood. The receptor's source is an adult who was a healthcare worker with PCR-confirmed SARS-CoV-2 infection or an uninfected control (not recorded which). The chain joins TRBV10-3 to TRBJ2-5; 12 positions match TRBD2. The CDR3 bases are TGTGCCATCAGTTCTCGACTAGCGGGAGTCAGCCTACGGGAGACCCAGTACTTC. Translated: CAISSRLAGVSLRETQYF.